The clone carrying this TCR beta chain was seen a handful of times. Its antigen remains unidentified. The isolated RNA, all of it, was reverse transcribed, so expressed TCRB transcripts were what got sequenced. Measured with immunoSEQ multiplex PCR; TCRdb has only the in-frame clones, and not every one. Among 900,000 or so clones listed, roughly a sixth were seen once. One heparinised blood draw averaging around 100 mL was given by each donor. The data were taken from a study of beta chain features in type 1 diabetes. Study-wide results and limits: Shorter templates may be favored by PCR, equally so in patients and controls. Across patients, naive, central memory and Treg TCRB repertoires exhibited apparently greater similarity than was observed across healthy donors.

V was cut by 0 bases and J by 5 bases, with 11 bases left in between. CDR1 and CDR2 (germline): MNHNY, SVGAGI (reference sequence). CDR3 length: 15 residues. This sequence joins TRBV6-6 and TRBJ2-1; possible D gene TRBD2, 5 bases. The receptor comes from a woman under 30 in good health. Sequencing input: naive CD4+ T cells from blood. This chain's CDR3 is CASSYSSLEHNEQFF. CDR3 nucleotides: TGTGCCAGCAGTTACTCTTCACTAGAGCACAATGAGCAGTTCTTC.